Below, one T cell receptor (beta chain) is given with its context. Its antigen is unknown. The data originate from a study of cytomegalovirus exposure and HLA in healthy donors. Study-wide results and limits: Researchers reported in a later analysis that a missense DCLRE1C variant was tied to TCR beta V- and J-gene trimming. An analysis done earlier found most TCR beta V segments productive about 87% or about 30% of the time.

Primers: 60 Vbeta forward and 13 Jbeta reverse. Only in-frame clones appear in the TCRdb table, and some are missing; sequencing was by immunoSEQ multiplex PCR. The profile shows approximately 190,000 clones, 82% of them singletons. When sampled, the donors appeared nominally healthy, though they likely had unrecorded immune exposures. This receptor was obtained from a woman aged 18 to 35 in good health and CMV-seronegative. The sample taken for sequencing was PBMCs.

The CDR3, as DNA: TGCGCCAGCAGCCAAGATACAGGGGGACCTGAGCAGTTCTTC. Protein: CASSQDTGGPEQFF. The chain links TRBV4-1 to TRBJ2-1, with TRBD1 matching 8 bases. Trimming removed 0 bases from V and 9 bases from J; junction bases left unmatched: 4. CDR3 size: 14 residues. Germline V lookup: CDR1 MGHRA, CDR2 YSYEKL.